Listed below are T cell receptor beta chains from one sample, sequenced in a study of shared clonotypes between healthy human individuals. Repertoires were generated with immunoSEQ multiplex PCR, while TCRdb's copy carries only in-frame clones and drops some. There are under 650,000 clones in the sample; 90% to 96% occur only once, and approximately 0.06% lies in the top ten. Sequencing input: naive CD4+ T cells sorted from blood. Receptors were obtained from a woman younger than 45 in good health. CDR3s include the opening cysteine and the closing phenylalanine or tryptophan. The D gene is left open where the match is weak. Only part of the rows carry a size: once, few, many, or a class if the clone is expanded.

clone size: .
D gene: TRBD2
J gene: TRBJ2-7
V gene: TRBV18
CDR3 protein: CASSLSVERGAAEQYF
CDR3 DNA: TGTGCCAGCTCACTGAGCGTCGAGCGGGGCGCAGCCGAGCAGTACTTC

clone size: .
D gene: TRBD2
J gene: TRBJ2-1
V gene: TRBV28
CDR3 protein: CASSPGGRRYNEQFF
CDR3 DNA: TGTGCCAGCAGTCCCGGCGGGAGACGCTACAATGAGCAGTTCTTC

clone size: .
D gene: .
J gene: TRBJ2-5
V gene: TRBV6-1
CDR3 protein: CASSEAPRVSQYF
CDR3 DNA: TGTGCCAGCAGTGAGGCACCGAGGGTGTCCCAGTACTTC

clone size: .
D gene: TRBD2
J gene: TRBJ2-4
V gene: TRBV9
CDR3 protein: CASSPTRGLAGGLTKNIQYF
CDR3 DNA: TGTGCCAGCAGCCCGACGAGAGGACTAGCGGGAGGGCTGACCAAAAACATTCAGTACTTC

clone size: .
D gene: .
J gene: TRBJ1-6
V gene: TRBV5-1
CDR3 protein: CASSLSERSPLHF
CDR3 DNA: TGCGCCAGCAGCTTGTCGGAGCGGTCACCCCTCCACTTT

clone size: .
D gene: .
J gene: TRBJ2-7
V gene: TRBV5-1
CDR3 protein: CASSPPDGSISYEQYF
CDR3 DNA: TGCGCCAGCAGCCCTCCCGACGGGTCCATCTCCTACGAGCAGTACTTC

clone size: .
D gene: TRBD2
J gene: TRBJ2-2
V gene: TRBV28
CDR3 protein: CASKRTSANTGELFF
CDR3 DNA: TGTGCCAGCAAAAGGACTAGCGCGAACACCGGGGAGCTGTTTTTT

clone size: .
D gene: TRBD1
J gene: TRBJ1-1
V gene: TRBV28
CDR3 protein: CASSLDRAFVNTEAFF
CDR3 DNA: TGTGCCAGCAGTTTGGACAGGGCGTTTGTGAACACTGAAGCTTTCTTT

clone size: .
D gene: .
J gene: TRBJ2-5
V gene: TRBV11-1
CDR3 protein: CASSPRGARQETQYF
CDR3 DNA: TGTGCCAGCAGCCCGAGAGGGGCCCGCCAAGAGACCCAGTACTTC

clone size: .
D gene: .
J gene: TRBJ1-5
V gene: TRBV7-3
CDR3 protein: CASSEGQLSNQPQHF
CDR3 DNA: TGTGCCAGCAGCGAAGGACAGCTTAGCAATCAGCCCCAGCATTTT

clone size: .
D gene: TRBD2
J gene: TRBJ2-7
V gene: TRBV5-5
CDR3 protein: CASSLGGSSYEQYF
CDR3 DNA: TGTGCCAGCAGCCTGGGGGGGAGCTCCTACGAGCAGTACTTC

clone size: .
D gene: TRBD2
J gene: TRBJ2-1
V gene: TRBV11-2
CDR3 protein: CASSLSAGPYNEQFF
CDR3 DNA: TGTGCCAGCAGCTTATCAGCGGGGCCCTACAATGAGCAGTTCTTC

clone size: .
D gene: TRBD1
J gene: TRBJ1-4
V gene: TRBV28
CDR3 protein: CASSLYQGGEKLFF
CDR3 DNA: TGTGCCAGCAGTTTGTATCAGGGGGGTGAAAAACTGTTTTTT

clone size: .
D gene: TRBD1
J gene: TRBJ2-1
V gene: TRBV18
CDR3 protein: CASSPGTGVFNEQFF
CDR3 DNA: TGTGCCAGCTCACCCGGGACAGGGGTCTTCAATGAGCAGTTCTTC

clone size: .
D gene: .
J gene: TRBJ2-1
V gene: TRBV19
CDR3 protein: CASSLVVANEQFF
CDR3 DNA: TGTGCCAGTAGTTTGGTTGTCGCCAATGAGCAGTTCTTC

clone size: .
D gene: TRBD2
J gene: TRBJ2-7
V gene: TRBV29-1
CDR3 protein: CSVEGGTSGSYEQYF
CDR3 DNA: TGCAGCGTTGAAGGGGGGACTAGCGGATCCTACGAGCAGTACTTC

clone size: .
D gene: .
J gene: TRBJ2-7
V gene: TRBV4-3
CDR3 protein: CASSPTGNEQYF
CDR3 DNA: TGCGCCAGCAGCCCCACAGGTAACGAGCAGTACTTC

clone size: .
D gene: TRBD2
J gene: TRBJ2-7
V gene: TRBV11-3
CDR3 protein: CASSLTSGNPYEQYF
CDR3 DNA: TGTGCCAGCAGCTTAACTAGCGGGAACCCCTACGAGCAGTACTTC

clone size: .
D gene: TRBD1
J gene: TRBJ2-7
V gene: TRBV11-2
CDR3 protein: CASSQGQALITHYEQYF
CDR3 DNA: TGTGCCAGCAGTCAGGGACAGGCCTTAATAACCCACTACGAGCAGTACTTC

clone size: .
D gene: TRBD1
J gene: TRBJ1-2
V gene: TRBV5-5
CDR3 protein: CASSQGQDYGYTF
CDR3 DNA: TGTGCCAGCAGCCAGGGACAGGACTATGGCTACACCTTC

clone size: .
D gene: TRBD2
J gene: TRBJ2-7
V gene: TRBV4-2
CDR3 protein: CASSQDYSGGYEQYF
CDR3 DNA: TGTGCCAGCAGCCAAGATTACAGCGGGGGATACGAGCAGTACTTC

clone size: .
D gene: .
J gene: TRBJ2-6
V gene: TRBV7-9
CDR3 protein: CASSQTRQSGANVLTF
CDR3 DNA: TGTGCCAGCAGCCAGACTCGACAGTCTGGGGCCAACGTCCTGACTTTC

clone size: .
D gene: .
J gene: TRBJ1-2
V gene: TRBV5-1
CDR3 protein: CASSPSTANYGYTF
CDR3 DNA: TGCGCCAGCAGCCCCTCGACAGCTAACTATGGCTACACCTTC

clone size: .
D gene: .
J gene: TRBJ2-4
V gene: TRBV4-1
CDR3 protein: CASSQVPENIQYF
CDR3 DNA: TGCGCCAGCAGCCAAGTTCCGGAAAACATTCAGTACTTC

clone size: .
D gene: .
J gene: TRBJ2-2
V gene: TRBV6-5
CDR3 protein: CASRRLPSVGELFF
CDR3 DNA: TGTGCCAGCAGGCGACTCCCGTCGGTCGGGGAGCTGTTTTTT

clone size: .
D gene: .
J gene: TRBJ2-5
V gene: TRBV7-3
CDR3 protein: CASSLIAGSEQYF
CDR3 DNA: TGTGCCAGCAGCTTAATTGCAGGTTCGGAGCAGTACTTC

clone size: .
D gene: TRBD1
J gene: TRBJ2-2
V gene: TRBV5-1
CDR3 protein: CASSLPGTGQSTGELFF
CDR3 DNA: TGCGCCAGCAGCTTACCAGGGACAGGGCAAAGCACCGGGGAGCTGTTTTTT

clone size: .
D gene: .
J gene: TRBJ2-7
V gene: TRBV29-1
CDR3 protein: CSVESQRGGSGEQYF
CDR3 DNA: TGCAGCGTTGAATCCCAGCGTGGGGGGTCGGGCGAGCAGTACTTC

clone size: .
D gene: .
J gene: TRBJ2-7
V gene: TRBV7-9
CDR3 protein: CASTPWRDGTSYEQYF
CDR3 DNA: TGTGCCAGCACCCCATGGAGGGACGGGACATCCTACGAGCAGTACTTC

clone size: once
D gene: .
J gene: TRBJ2-6
V gene: TRBV5-1
CDR3 protein: CASSLGGTSGANVLTF
CDR3 DNA: TGCGCCAGCAGCTTGGGCGGAACCTCTGGGGCCAACGTCCTGACTTTC

clone size: .
D gene: TRBD2
J gene: TRBJ2-2
V gene: TRBV7-6
CDR3 protein: CATEPGLAGGMPPGELFF
CDR3 DNA: TGTGCCACCGAACCGGGACTAGCGGGAGGTATGCCTCCCGGGGAGCTGTTTTTT

clone size: .
D gene: TRBD2
J gene: TRBJ2-3
V gene: TRBV9
CDR3 protein: CASSATSGSTDTQYF
CDR3 DNA: TGTGCCAGCAGCGCCACTAGCGGGAGTACAGATACGCAGTATTTT

clone size: .
D gene: .
J gene: TRBJ2-3
V gene: TRBV6-4
CDR3 protein: CASSDRRTDTQYF
CDR3 DNA: TGTGCCAGCAGTGACCGGAGGACAGATACGCAGTATTTT

clone size: .
D gene: .
J gene: TRBJ1-2
V gene: TRBV30
CDR3 protein: CAWSSGAYGYTF
CDR3 DNA: TGTGCCTGGAGTTCAGGGGCTTATGGCTACACCTTC

clone size: .
D gene: .
J gene: TRBJ1-1
V gene: TRBV2
CDR3 protein: CASKRDTFEAFF
CDR3 DNA: TGTGCCAGCAAAAGGGACACTTTTGAAGCTTTCTTT

clone size: .
D gene: TRBD2
J gene: TRBJ2-7
V gene: TRBV7-9
CDR3 protein: CASRVSGSKNEQYF
CDR3 DNA: TGTGCCAGCAGAGTTAGCGGGAGTAAAAACGAGCAGTACTTC

clone size: .
D gene: .
J gene: TRBJ2-6
V gene: TRBV29-1
CDR3 protein: CSVGRSPENSGANVLTF
CDR3 DNA: TGCAGCGTTGGAAGGTCCCCCGAAAACTCTGGGGCCAACGTCCTGACTTTC

clone size: once
D gene: .
J gene: TRBJ1-3
V gene: TRBV18
CDR3 protein: CASSPKGDKNTIYF
CDR3 DNA: TGTGCCAGCTCACCGAAGGGGGATAAAAACACCATATATTTT

clone size: .
D gene: TRBD2
J gene: TRBJ2-7
V gene: TRBV28
CDR3 protein: CASSSMGTSPYEQYF
CDR3 DNA: TGTGCCAGCAGCTCGATGGGGACTAGCCCCTACGAGCAGTACTTC

clone size: .
D gene: .
J gene: TRBJ2-7
V gene: TRBV18
CDR3 protein: CASSRDGTYEQYF
CDR3 DNA: TGTGCCAGCTCCCGGGACGGGACCTACGAGCAGTACTTC

clone size: .
D gene: TRBD2
J gene: TRBJ2-7
V gene: TRBV5-4
CDR3 protein: CASSRDSGRSYEQYF
CDR3 DNA: TGTGCCAGCAGCCGCGACAGCGGGAGAAGTTACGAGCAGTACTTC

clone size: .
D gene: TRBD1
J gene: TRBJ2-3
V gene: TRBV28
CDR3 protein: CASSPGHRGRTDTQYF
CDR3 DNA: TGTGCCAGCAGCCCAGGACACAGGGGGCGGACAGATACGCAGTATTTT